Listed below are T cell receptor beta chains from one sample, sequenced in a study of cytomegalovirus exposure and HLA in healthy donors. Sequencing was performed with immunoSEQ multiplex PCR; in TCRdb, only in-frame clones are kept and a portion is missing. This table holds about 200,000 clones, around 75% found once. What was sequenced was PBMCs. These receptor sequences come from a woman aged 25 to 45 in good health and CMV-seronegative. Each CDR3 is given with its conserved first and last residue. Fields, in order: D gene, clone size, V gene, J gene, CDR3 DNA, CDR3 protein. A D gene is named only where the DNA matches it firmly. Part of the rows lack a size; the others show once, few, many or a class for expanded clones.

D gene: TRBD2; clone size: once; V gene: TRBV7-9; J gene: TRBJ2-1; CDR3 DNA: TGTGCCAGCAGCTTAGGTCTAGCGGGAGTCAGGGTCAATGAGCAGTTCTTC; CDR3 protein: CASSLGLAGVRVNEQFF
D gene: -; clone size: few; V gene: TRBV6-1; J gene: TRBJ1-2; CDR3 DNA: TGTGCCAGCAGCAGACGGGATGCTAACTATGGCTACACCTTC; CDR3 protein: CASSRRDANYGYTF
D gene: TRBD2; clone size: -; V gene: TRBV4-3; J gene: TRBJ2-1; CDR3 DNA: TGCGCCAGCAGCCAAGAGGGGGGGACCTACAATGAGCAGTTCTTC; CDR3 protein: CASSQEGGTYNEQFF
D gene: -; clone size: -; V gene: TRBV5-4; J gene: TRBJ1-2; CDR3 DNA: TGTGCCAGCAGCTTGGACAGTAGCTATGGCTACACCTTC; CDR3 protein: CASSLDSSYGYTF
D gene: -; clone size: -; V gene: TRBV7-9; J gene: TRBJ1-4; CDR3 DNA: TGTGCCAGCAGCTCCGGTCAGGCGACTAATGAAAAACTGTTTTTT; CDR3 protein: CASSSGQATNEKLFF
D gene: -; clone size: -; V gene: TRBV2; J gene: TRBJ2-7; CDR3 DNA: TGTGCCAGCAGCAGGGTAGAGCTGTACGAGCAGTACTTC; CDR3 protein: CASSRVELYEQYF
D gene: TRBD2; clone size: -; V gene: TRBV2; J gene: TRBJ2-2; CDR3 DNA: TGTGCCAGCAGTGACCCTATGCGGGGGGGCCCGGCCGGGGAGCTGTTTTTT; CDR3 protein: CASSDPMRGGPAGELFF
D gene: TRBD2; clone size: -; V gene: TRBV10-2; J gene: TRBJ2-7; CDR3 DNA: TGCGCCAGCAGTGATTCGGTGGGACTAAACTTAAACCAGATCTATTCCTACGAGCAGTACTTC; CDR3 protein: CASSDSVGLNLNQIYSYEQYF
D gene: TRBD1; clone size: -; V gene: TRBV2; J gene: TRBJ2-7; CDR3 DNA: TGTGCCAGCAGCACCGGACAGGGCCTAAATGGGTACTTC; CDR3 protein: CASSTGQGLNGYF
D gene: TRBD2; clone size: once; V gene: TRBV25-1; J gene: TRBJ2-3; CDR3 DNA: TGTGCCAGCAGTAGCCTAGCGGGGCTCGTGGATACGCAGTATTTT; CDR3 protein: CASSSLAGLVDTQYF
D gene: -; clone size: -; V gene: TRBV4-1; J gene: TRBJ2-5; CDR3 DNA: TGCGCCAGCAGCCAATCCCACACCCAAGAGACCCAGTACTTC; CDR3 protein: CASSQSHTQETQYF
D gene: -; clone size: -; V gene: TRBV7-3; J gene: TRBJ2-7; CDR3 DNA: TGTGCCAGCAGCCTCCAGGTTGGGGAGCAGTACTTC; CDR3 protein: CASSLQVGEQYF
D gene: -; clone size: -; V gene: TRBV13; J gene: TRBJ2-7; CDR3 DNA: TGTGCCAGCAGCTCGGACACCAACTCCTACGAGCAGTACTTC; CDR3 protein: CASSSDTNSYEQYF
D gene: TRBD1; clone size: -; V gene: TRBV6-6; J gene: TRBJ2-7; CDR3 DNA: TGTGCCAGCAGTACCCGGGACAGATACTACGAGCAGTACTTC; CDR3 protein: CASSTRDRYYEQYF
D gene: -; clone size: -; V gene: TRBV27; J gene: TRBJ2-7; CDR3 DNA: TGTGCCAGCAGTTTACGTTGGGGCGGCTACGAGCAGTACTTC; CDR3 protein: CASSLRWGGYEQYF
D gene: -; clone size: -; V gene: TRBV13; J gene: TRBJ1-1; CDR3 DNA: TGTGCCAGCAGCTTAGGGGGCGTTGGTCGAGGGCCTGAAGCTTTCTTT; CDR3 protein: CASSLGGVGRGPEAFF
D gene: -; clone size: -; V gene: TRBV7-2; J gene: TRBJ2-3; CDR3 DNA: TGTGCCAGCAGCTCGCTAACAATGCGGGGTCCCCAAGCAGATACGCAGTATTTT; CDR3 protein: CASSSLTMRGPQADTQYF
D gene: TRBD1; clone size: once; V gene: TRBV18; J gene: TRBJ2-3; CDR3 DNA: TGTGCCAGCTCACCACCTCCAGACAGGGAGGATACGCAGTATTTT; CDR3 protein: CASSPPPDREDTQYF
D gene: -; clone size: -; V gene: TRBV5-1; J gene: TRBJ1-1; CDR3 DNA: TGCGCCAGCAGCCCCGGGACATTAAACACTGAAGCTTTCTTT; CDR3 protein: CASSPGTLNTEAFF
D gene: -; clone size: -; V gene: TRBV5-1; J gene: TRBJ2-6; CDR3 DNA: TGCGCCAGCAGCTTCAGCTCTGGGGCCAACGTCCTGACTTTC; CDR3 protein: CASSFSSGANVLTF
D gene: TRBD2; clone size: -; V gene: TRBV7-6; J gene: TRBJ2-7; CDR3 DNA: TGTGCCAGCAGCTTAGCGGAAGCGGGGAGCTCCTACGAGCAGTACTTC; CDR3 protein: CASSLAEAGSSYEQYF
D gene: -; clone size: -; V gene: TRBV7-2; J gene: TRBJ2-3; CDR3 DNA: TGTGCCAGCAGCTATAGCGGCAATACGCAGTATTTT; CDR3 protein: CASSYSGNTQYF
D gene: TRBD2; clone size: -; V gene: TRBV5-6; J gene: TRBJ2-5; CDR3 DNA: TGTGCCAGCAGCCTGGGACTAGAGGAAGAGACCCAGTACTTC; CDR3 protein: CASSLGLEEETQYF
D gene: TRBD1; clone size: -; V gene: TRBV11-3; J gene: TRBJ2-2; CDR3 DNA: TGTGCCAGCAGCTTAGTAGCCCGGACAGGGACGAACACCGGGGAGCTGTTTTTT; CDR3 protein: CASSLVARTGTNTGELFF
D gene: TRBD1; clone size: -; V gene: TRBV7-9; J gene: TRBJ2-7; CDR3 DNA: TGTGCCAGCAGCCGACAGGGGGGTCCCTACGAGCAGTACTTC; CDR3 protein: CASSRQGGPYEQYF
D gene: -; clone size: -; V gene: TRBV5-1; J gene: TRBJ2-3; CDR3 DNA: TGCGCCAGCAGCTTCACAGGGTCCGGAGATACGCAGTATTTT; CDR3 protein: CASSFTGSGDTQYF
D gene: TRBD2; clone size: -; V gene: TRBV19; J gene: TRBJ2-3; CDR3 DNA: TGTGCCAGTAGTATTATGGGAGGGAGCACAGATACGCAGTATTTT; CDR3 protein: CASSIMGGSTDTQYF
D gene: -; clone size: -; V gene: TRBV30; J gene: TRBJ1-1; CDR3 DNA: TGTGCCTGGCGACAGAACATGAACACTGAAGCTTTCTTT; CDR3 protein: CAWRQNMNTEAFF
D gene: -; clone size: -; V gene: TRBV27; J gene: TRBJ2-7; CDR3 DNA: TGTGCCAGCAGTTCGTCGGTAGAGCAGTACTTC; CDR3 protein: CASSSSVEQYF
D gene: TRBD1; clone size: -; V gene: TRBV15; J gene: TRBJ2-5; CDR3 DNA: TGTGCCACCAGCAGAGCAGGGGGACAACAAGAGACCCAGTACTTC; CDR3 protein: CATSRAGGQQETQYF
D gene: TRBD1; clone size: -; V gene: TRBV7-8; J gene: TRBJ1-4; CDR3 DNA: TGTGCCAGCAGCTTTAGCACAGGGGGGGGCAGTGAAAAACTGTTTTTT; CDR3 protein: CASSFSTGGGSEKLFF
D gene: -; clone size: few; V gene: TRBV29-1; J gene: TRBJ2-7; CDR3 DNA: TGCAGCACCCGACTAGTGGGATCGTACGAGCAGTACTTC; CDR3 protein: CSTRLVGSYEQYF
D gene: -; clone size: -; V gene: TRBV6-5; J gene: TRBJ1-2; CDR3 DNA: TGTGCCAGCAGTTACTCGTCAGGCCTCTATGGCTACACCTTC; CDR3 protein: CASSYSSGLYGYTF
D gene: -; clone size: -; V gene: TRBV10-2; J gene: TRBJ1-5; CDR3 DNA: TGCGCCAGCAGTGTGACGGCGGCACTAGCTAGCAATCAGCCCCAGCATTTT; CDR3 protein: CASSVTAALASNQPQHF
D gene: -; clone size: -; V gene: TRBV9; J gene: TRBJ1-5; CDR3 DNA: TGTGCCAGCAGCGTAGGTGGGGGGGTAGATCAGCCCCAGCATTTT; CDR3 protein: CASSVGGGVDQPQHF
D gene: TRBD1; clone size: -; V gene: TRBV7-8; J gene: TRBJ2-7; CDR3 DNA: TGTGCCAGCGGGACAGGTGGCTACGAGCAGTACTTC; CDR3 protein: CASGTGGYEQYF
D gene: -; clone size: -; V gene: TRBV6-1; J gene: TRBJ2-3; CDR3 DNA: TGTGCCAGCAGTGGGGAGGCCGGTGCAGATACGCAGTATTTT; CDR3 protein: CASSGEAGADTQYF
D gene: -; clone size: -; V gene: TRBV27; J gene: TRBJ2-1; CDR3 DNA: TGTGCCAGCAGTCTTCTGACCAGCGTACACGATGAGCAGTTCTTC; CDR3 protein: CASSLLTSVHDEQFF
D gene: TRBD2; clone size: -; V gene: TRBV10-3; J gene: TRBJ2-7; CDR3 DNA: TGTGCCATCAGTGAGGGACTAGCAGTCTACGAGCAGTACTTC; CDR3 protein: CAISEGLAVYEQYF
D gene: TRBD2; clone size: -; V gene: TRBV2; J gene: TRBJ2-7; CDR3 DNA: TGTGCCAGCAGTTTGGGGGGACTAGCTAGCCACGAGCAGTACTTC; CDR3 protein: CASSLGGLASHEQYF
D gene: TRBD1; clone size: few; V gene: TRBV29-1; J gene: TRBJ2-1; CDR3 DNA: TGCAGCGTTCGGGTGGGTGGGACAGGGGGCGCAGGGCAGTTCTTC; CDR3 protein: CSVRVGGTGGAGQFF
D gene: TRBD2; clone size: -; V gene: TRBV7-9; J gene: TRBJ2-7; CDR3 DNA: TGTGCCAGCAGCTCATTACTAGCGCTCGGGGACGAGCAGTACTTC; CDR3 protein: CASSSLLALGDEQYF
D gene: -; clone size: -; V gene: TRBV5-1; J gene: TRBJ2-7; CDR3 DNA: TGCGCCAGCCACCTAGAGGGGGACGAGCAGTACTTC; CDR3 protein: CASHLEGDEQYF
D gene: TRBD2; clone size: once; V gene: TRBV9; J gene: TRBJ2-7; CDR3 DNA: TGTGCCAGCAGCGTAGCTGTACTAGCGGGAGGGTACGAGCAGTACTTC; CDR3 protein: CASSVAVLAGGYEQYF
D gene: -; clone size: -; V gene: TRBV4-1; J gene: TRBJ1-4; CDR3 DNA: TGCGCCAGCAGCCCGCGCCTAGGAGGCCGGATTGAAAAACTGTTTTTT; CDR3 protein: CASSPRLGGRIEKLFF
D gene: -; clone size: few; V gene: TRBV11-2; J gene: TRBJ2-7; CDR3 DNA: TGTGCCAGCAGCTTTCGGGGTCTCCCCTACGAGCAGTACTTC; CDR3 protein: CASSFRGLPYEQYF
D gene: -; clone size: -; V gene: TRBV5-3; J gene: TRBJ1-5; CDR3 DNA: TGTGCCAGAAGCTTTACTGGGATGGAGGATCTTAGCAATCAGCCCCAGCATTTT; CDR3 protein: CARSFTGMEDLSNQPQHF
D gene: TRBD1; clone size: -; V gene: TRBV5-6; J gene: TRBJ1-2; CDR3 DNA: TGTGCCAGCAGCCTCAGGGGGCCGTACGGCTACACCTTC; CDR3 protein: CASSLRGPYGYTF
D gene: TRBD2; clone size: -; V gene: TRBV10-3; J gene: TRBJ2-1; CDR3 DNA: TGTGCCATCAGTGATAGCCGGTCTAGCGGCCTCGACAATGAGCAGTTCTTC; CDR3 protein: CAISDSRSSGLDNEQFF
D gene: TRBD2; clone size: -; V gene: TRBV27; J gene: TRBJ2-1; CDR3 DNA: TGTGCCAGCAGTTCCCTAGCGGGAGGCTACAATGAGCAGTTCTTC; CDR3 protein: CASSSLAGGYNEQFF
D gene: TRBD1; clone size: -; V gene: TRBV7-2; J gene: TRBJ1-1; CDR3 DNA: TGTGCCAGCAGCTCGGGACAGGGTCACACTGAAGCTTTCTTT; CDR3 protein: CASSSGQGHTEAFF